This T cell receptor (beta chain) was retrieved from a study of blood T cells in healthy people across ages (dated by TCRdb to between 2014 and 2017). As for the study more broadly: In model experiments, roughly one uniquely barcoded TCR beta cDNA molecule per two T cells was captured by template switching. Donors of different ages were randomly distributed across sequencing lanes to avoid experimental bias. Donors were grouped into four age groups: young (average approximately 15 years), middle-aged (39), aged (about 60) and long-lived (about 90). Using deep sequencing normalized with unique cDNA molecular identifiers, the study measured how TCR beta repertoire diversity changes with age. Two additional independent replicas of 1 million unique cDNA reads from the same blood draw were analyzed for two donors (one aged 18 to 30 and one aged 80 or older). Study-wide findings and limitations: As age increased, observed TCR beta diversity per million T cells dropped in a roughly linear way, and a significant reduction was already evident by age 40. Estimates of total diversity based on one million sequenced T cells were considered lower bounds and underestimates. Bulk unsorted PBMC profiling prevented conclusive comparison of naive and antigen-experienced compartments. Observed TCR beta diversity correlated strongly with the percentage of naive T cells measured by flow cytometry. Donor CMV infection status was unknown, potentially confounding age-related changes in expanded clonotypes. Compared with the aged group, the long-lived group had more naive CD4+ T cells, fewer expanded clones and increased TCR diversity, suggesting age selection.

CDR1 and CDR2, per the germline V gene, are SNHLY and FYNNEI. V sheds 6 bases and J sheds 4 bases, leaving 10 bases between their ends. Including cysteine and phenylalanine, the CDR3 has 13 amino acids. Kept here is only the CDR3 DNA, which spans 39 bases and is read in frame from base 1. Library construction relied on 5' RACE. The second PCR ran for roughly 7 to 11 cycles and used a J-beta primer mix along with a sample-barcoded 5' primer. Each TCR beta cDNA molecule received a unique molecular identifier from a template-switch 5' adaptor carrying 12 random nucleotides. At least 3 million CDR3-containing paired-end reads were obtained from each sample. First-strand cDNA synthesis was performed from all RNA using the Mint cDNA synthesis kit, with priming by a TRBC-specific oligonucleotide. Following uracil-DNA glycosylase treatment, a first 18-cycle PCR with universal primers M1SS and BC2_uni_R was performed on all cDNA. Under the source paper's analysis protocol: Normalization of each sample was performed by random selection of 1 million high-quality reads, each carrying a distinct molecular identifier. Reads with shared molecular identifiers were discarded instead of being binned into consensus sequences. MiTCR, with a Q25 quality threshold and the strictest error-elimination algorithm, was used for CDR3 identification, clonotype clustering and error correction. A nonparametric unseen species model using Euler transformation provided a lower-bound estimate of total TCR beta diversity. TCRdb cleaned the public reads at Q25 with fastp, built clones with MiXCR and kept in-frame beta chains. Rows matching on CDR3 protein sequence are summarized as one entry with the most common DNA and genes. The authors' filters were not applied to this entry. The sample table shows some 1.8 million distinct CDR3 sequences, and roughly two fifths are seen once. The biggest ten clones account for under 25% of the sample.

A remark on this clonotype: Its antigen remains unidentified. No base qualities exist here, and no much larger clone lies one base off it.

Systemically healthy Caucasian individuals from Russia, roughly 40 in total and aged roughly 6 to 100 years, were included as donors. Each donor gave ten milliliters of peripheral blood, collected into EDTA-treated Vacutainer tubes. Ficoll-Paque density-gradient centrifugation was used to isolate PBMCs, with at least 6.5 million per sample. Total RNA, at least 6 micrograms per sample, was extracted from PBMCs with Trizol reagent. For every donor, flow cytometry on a PBMC aliquot measured the percentage of naive CD45RAhigh/CD27high T cells. The rearranged chain carries TRBV2 and TRBJ2-1, with the D gene uncertain. The sequence derives from a human donor in good health. Specimen: blood. The CDR3 region reads CASREFLYNEQFF. The DNA sequence reads TGTGCCAGCAGGGAATTTCTATACAATGAGCAGTTCTTC.